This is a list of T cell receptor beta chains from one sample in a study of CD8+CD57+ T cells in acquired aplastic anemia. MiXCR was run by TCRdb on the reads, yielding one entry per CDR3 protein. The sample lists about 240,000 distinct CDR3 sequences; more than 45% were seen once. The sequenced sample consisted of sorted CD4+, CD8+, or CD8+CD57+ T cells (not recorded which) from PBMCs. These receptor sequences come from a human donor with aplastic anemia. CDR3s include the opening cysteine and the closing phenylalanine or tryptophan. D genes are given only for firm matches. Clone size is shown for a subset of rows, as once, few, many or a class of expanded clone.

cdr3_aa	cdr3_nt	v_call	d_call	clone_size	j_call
CASSLGSGNSYNSPLHF	TGTGCCAGCAGCTTGGGGTCAGGGAACTCCTATAATTCACCCCTCCACTTT	TRBV5-6	.	many	TRBJ1-6
CASSELLEPGNTIYF	TGTGCCAGCAGTGAACTTCTGGAGCCGGGAAACACCATATATTTT	TRBV6-1	.	many	TRBJ1-3
CASTFGRITDTQYF	TGTGCCAGCACCTTCGGACGGATCACAGATACGCAGTATTTT	TRBV12-3/TRBV12-4	.	many	TRBJ2-3
CASNTGQGFYEQYF	TGCGCCAGCAACACTGGACAGGGTTTCTACGAGCAGTACTTC	TRBV10-2	TRBD1	.	TRBJ2-7
CASSSHGSTNEKLFF	TGTGCCAGCAGTTCGCACGGATCAACTAATGAAAAACTGTTTTTT	TRBV13	.	many	TRBJ1-4
CASSFKDSYSNTIYF	TGTGCCAGCAGTTTCAAGGACAGCTACTCAAACACCATATATTTT	TRBV28	.	few	TRBJ1-3
CSARDSRGGNQPQHF	TGCAGTGCTAGAGATTCACGGGGAGGCAATCAGCCCCAGCATTTT	TRBV20-1	.	.	TRBJ1-5
CASSRRGGASYEQYF	TGTGCCAGCAGCCGTAGAGGGGGGGCTTCCTACGAGCAGTACTTC	TRBV3-1	.	few	TRBJ2-7
CATTGRYNEAFF	TGTGCCACCACAGGGCGGTATAATGAAGCTTTCTTT	TRBV7-8	.	many	TRBJ1-1
CASSLEALSGNTIYF	TGTGCCAGCAGTTTGGAGGCCCTCTCTGGAAACACCATATATTTT	TRBV12-3/TRBV12-4	.	few	TRBJ1-3
CAISPHYIGGTDTQYF	TGTGCCATCAGTCCTCATTACATTGGGGGCACAGATACGCAGTATTTT	TRBV10-3	.	many	TRBJ2-3
CAWSFGEETQYF	TGTGCCTGGAGTTTTGGGGAAGAGACCCAGTACTTC	TRBV30	.	few	TRBJ2-5
CASGLQGNNSPLHF	TGCGCCAGCGGGCTTCAGGGTAATAATTCACCCCTCCACTTT	TRBV5-1	.	.	TRBJ1-6
CASSGATGYEQYF	TGTGCCAGCAGCGGAGCGACAGGCTACGAGCAGTACTTC	TRBV9	.	few	TRBJ2-7
CASSRRGAFF	TGTGCCAGCAGCCGCCGAGGAGCTTTCTTT	TRBV7-6	.	.	TRBJ1-1
CASSYGWGNEQFF	TGTGCCAGCAGTTATGGGTGGGGGAATGAGCAGTTCTTC	TRBV27	.	few	TRBJ2-1
CASSTTGTQPQHF	TGCGCCAGCAGCACTACAGGGACCCAGCCCCAGCATTTT	TRBV5-1	.	many	TRBJ1-5
CSAREPLTGSYEQYF	TGCAGTGCTAGAGAGCCCCTGACTGGTTCCTACGAGCAGTACTTC	TRBV20-1	.	.	TRBJ2-7
CASSGTSGGWYEQYF	TGTGCCAGCAGTGGGACTAGCGGGGGGTGGTACGAGCAGTACTTC	TRBV6-4	TRBD2	.	TRBJ2-7
CASSPRGSYTF	TGTGCCAGCAGCCCACGAGGGAGCTACACCTTC	TRBV7-9	.	.	TRBJ1-2
CASSMTPAFF	TGTGCCAGCAGCATGACTCCCGCTTTCTTT	TRBV7-3	.	many	TRBJ1-1
CSVDGTSGSSYNEQFF	TGCAGCGTAGACGGGACTAGCGGAAGCTCCTACAATGAGCAGTTCTTC	TRBV29-1	TRBD2	many	TRBJ2-1